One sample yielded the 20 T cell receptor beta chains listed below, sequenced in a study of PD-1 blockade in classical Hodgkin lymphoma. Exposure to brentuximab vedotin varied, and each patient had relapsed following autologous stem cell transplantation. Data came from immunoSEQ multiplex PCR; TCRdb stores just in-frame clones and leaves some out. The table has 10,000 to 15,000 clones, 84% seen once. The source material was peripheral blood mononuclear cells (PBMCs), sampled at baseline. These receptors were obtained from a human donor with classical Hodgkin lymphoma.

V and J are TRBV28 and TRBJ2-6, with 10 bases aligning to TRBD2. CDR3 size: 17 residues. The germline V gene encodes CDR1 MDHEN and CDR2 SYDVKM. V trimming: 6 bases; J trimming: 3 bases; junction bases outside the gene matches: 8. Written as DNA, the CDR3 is TGTGCCAGCAGAATGCTAGCGGGAGTGAGTGGGGCCAACGTCCTGACTTTC. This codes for CASRMLAGVSGANVLTF.

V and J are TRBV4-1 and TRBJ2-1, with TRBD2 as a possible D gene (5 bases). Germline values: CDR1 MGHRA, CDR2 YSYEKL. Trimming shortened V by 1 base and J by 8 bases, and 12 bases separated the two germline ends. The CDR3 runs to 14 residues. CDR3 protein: CASSQGGLRDEQFF. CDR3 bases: TGCGCCAGCAGCCAAGGCGGACTGCGTGATGAGCAGTTCTTC.

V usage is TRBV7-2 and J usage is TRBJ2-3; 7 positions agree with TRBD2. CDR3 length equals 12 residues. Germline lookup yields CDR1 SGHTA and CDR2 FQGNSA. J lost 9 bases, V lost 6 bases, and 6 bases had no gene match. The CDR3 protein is CASRKGEGTQYF. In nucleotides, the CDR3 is TGTGCCAGCAGAAAAGGGGAGGGCACGCAGTATTTT.

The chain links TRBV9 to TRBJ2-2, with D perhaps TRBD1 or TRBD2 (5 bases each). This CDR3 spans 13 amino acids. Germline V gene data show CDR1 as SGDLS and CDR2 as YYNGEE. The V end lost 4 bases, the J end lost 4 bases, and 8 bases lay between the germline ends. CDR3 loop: CASSPGTTGELFF. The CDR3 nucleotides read TGTGCCAGCAGCCCAGGGACCACCGGGGAGCTGTTTTTT.

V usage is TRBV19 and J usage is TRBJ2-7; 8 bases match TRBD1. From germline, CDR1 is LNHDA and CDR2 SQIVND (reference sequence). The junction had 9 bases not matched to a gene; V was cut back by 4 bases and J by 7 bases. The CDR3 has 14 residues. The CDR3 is CASSTTPGQGEQYF. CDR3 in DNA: TGTGCCAGTAGTACAACCCCCGGACAGGGTGAGCAGTACTTC.

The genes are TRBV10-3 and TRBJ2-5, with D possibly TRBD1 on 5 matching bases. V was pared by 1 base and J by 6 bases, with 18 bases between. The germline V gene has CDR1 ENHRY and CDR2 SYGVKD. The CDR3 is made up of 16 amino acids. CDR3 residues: CAISEWSSQGRKTQYF. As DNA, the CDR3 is TGTGCCATCAGTGAGTGGTCGAGTCAGGGTAGAAAGACCCAGTACTTC.

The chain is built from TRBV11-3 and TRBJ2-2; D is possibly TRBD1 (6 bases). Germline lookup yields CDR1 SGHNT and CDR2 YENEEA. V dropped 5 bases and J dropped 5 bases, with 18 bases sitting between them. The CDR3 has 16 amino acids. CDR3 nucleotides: TGTGCCAGCAGCCGCGGACAGCCCCCGACAACCGGGGAGCTGTTTTTT. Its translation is CASSRGQPPTTGELFF.

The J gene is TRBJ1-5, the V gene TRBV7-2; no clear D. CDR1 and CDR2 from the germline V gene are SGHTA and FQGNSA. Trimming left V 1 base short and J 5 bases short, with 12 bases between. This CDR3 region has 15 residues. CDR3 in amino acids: CASSLEGYRDQPQHF. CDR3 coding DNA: TGTGCCAGCAGCTTAGAAGGGTATAGGGATCAGCCCCAGCATTTT.

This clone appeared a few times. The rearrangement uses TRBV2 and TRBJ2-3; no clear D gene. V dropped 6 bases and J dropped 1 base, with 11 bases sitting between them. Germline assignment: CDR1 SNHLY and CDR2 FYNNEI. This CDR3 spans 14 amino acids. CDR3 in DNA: TGTGCCAGCAGCGGAGCCTTCCGCACAGATACGCAGTATTTT. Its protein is CASSGAFRTDTQYF.

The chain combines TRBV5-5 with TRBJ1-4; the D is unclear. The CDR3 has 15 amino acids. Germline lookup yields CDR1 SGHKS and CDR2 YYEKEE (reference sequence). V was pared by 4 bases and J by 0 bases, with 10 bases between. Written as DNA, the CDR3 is TGTGCCAGCAGCCTCCGGGGTGCAACTAATGAAAAACTGTTTTTT. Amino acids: CASSLRGATNEKLFF.

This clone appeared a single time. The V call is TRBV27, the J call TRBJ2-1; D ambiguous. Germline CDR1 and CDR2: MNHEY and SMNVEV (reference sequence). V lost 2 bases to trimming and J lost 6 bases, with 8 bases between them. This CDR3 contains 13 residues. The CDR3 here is CASSLRVGNEQFF. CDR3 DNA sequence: TGTGCCAGCAGTTTAAGGGTAGGCAATGAGCAGTTCTTC.

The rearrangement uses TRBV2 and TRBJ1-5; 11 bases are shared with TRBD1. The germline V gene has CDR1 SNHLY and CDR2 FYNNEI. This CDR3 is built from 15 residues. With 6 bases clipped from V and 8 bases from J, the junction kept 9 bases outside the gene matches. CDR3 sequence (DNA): TGTGCCAGCAGGTCCGGGACAGGGGGTTCGGAGCCCCAGCATTTT. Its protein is CASRSGTGGSEPQHF.

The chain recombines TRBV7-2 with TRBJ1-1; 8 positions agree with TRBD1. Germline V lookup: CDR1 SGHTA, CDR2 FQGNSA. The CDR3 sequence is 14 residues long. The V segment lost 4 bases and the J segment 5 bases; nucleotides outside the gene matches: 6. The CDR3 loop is CASSWQGAGTEAFF. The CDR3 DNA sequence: TGTGCCAGCAGCTGGCAGGGGGCGGGGACTGAAGCTTTCTTT.

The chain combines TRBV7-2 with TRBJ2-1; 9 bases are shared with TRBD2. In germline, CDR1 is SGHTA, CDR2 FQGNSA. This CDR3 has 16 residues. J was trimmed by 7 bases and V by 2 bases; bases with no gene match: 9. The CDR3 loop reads CASSLLGSGSYNEQFF. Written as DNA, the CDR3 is TGTGCCAGCAGCTTATTAGGTAGCGGGAGCTATAATGAGCAGTTCTTC. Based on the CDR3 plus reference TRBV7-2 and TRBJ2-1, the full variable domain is GAGVSQSPSNKVTEKGKDVELRCDPISGHTALYWYRQSLGQGLEFLIYFQGNSAPDKSGLPSDRFSAERTGGSVSTLTIQRTQQEDSAVYLCASSLLGSGSYNEQFFGPGTRLTVL.

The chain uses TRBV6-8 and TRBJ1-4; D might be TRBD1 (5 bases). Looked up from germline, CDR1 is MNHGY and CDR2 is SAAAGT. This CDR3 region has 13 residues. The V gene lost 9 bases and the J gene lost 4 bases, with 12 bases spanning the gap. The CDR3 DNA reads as TGTGCCAGAGCCGACAGTTATAATGAAAAACTGTTTTTT. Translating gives CARADSYNEKLFF.

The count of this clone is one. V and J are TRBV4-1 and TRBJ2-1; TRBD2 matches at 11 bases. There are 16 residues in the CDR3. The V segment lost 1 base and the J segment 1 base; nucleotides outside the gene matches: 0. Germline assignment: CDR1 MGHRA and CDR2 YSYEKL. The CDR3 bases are TGCGCCAGCAGCCAAGGGACTAGCGGGTCCTACAATGAGCAGTTCTTC. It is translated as CASSQGTSGSYNEQFF.

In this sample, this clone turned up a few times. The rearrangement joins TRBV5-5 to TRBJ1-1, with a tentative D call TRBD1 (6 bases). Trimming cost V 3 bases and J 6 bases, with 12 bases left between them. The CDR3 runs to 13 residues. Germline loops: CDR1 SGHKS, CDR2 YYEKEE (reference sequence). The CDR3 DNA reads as TGTGCCAGCAGCTGGGACAAGGACGCTGAAGCTTTCTTT. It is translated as CASSWDKDAEAFF.

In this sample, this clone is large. The CDR3 loop reads CASSGNRGDYGYTF. CDR3 DNA sequence: TGTGCCAGCAGCGGAAACAGGGGCGACTATGGCTACACCTTC. The chain has TRBV9 and TRBJ1-2, with 7 bases identical to TRBD1. Germline CDR1 reads SGDLS; CDR2 reads YYNGEE. The CDR3 spans 14 residues. V lost 3 bases, J lost 3 bases, and 5 bases stayed unmatched.

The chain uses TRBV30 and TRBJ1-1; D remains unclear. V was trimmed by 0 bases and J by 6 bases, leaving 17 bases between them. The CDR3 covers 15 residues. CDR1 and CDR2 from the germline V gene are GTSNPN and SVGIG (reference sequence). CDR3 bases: TGTGCCTGGAGTGTAATACCCGCAATGTACGCTGAAGCTTTCTTT. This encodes CAWSVIPAMYAEAFF.

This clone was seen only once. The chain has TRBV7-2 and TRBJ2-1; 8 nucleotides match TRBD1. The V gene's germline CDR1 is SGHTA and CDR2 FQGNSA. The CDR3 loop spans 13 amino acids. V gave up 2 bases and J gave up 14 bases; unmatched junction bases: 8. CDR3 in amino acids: CASSLSRGDRKFF. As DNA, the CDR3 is TGTGCCAGCAGCTTATCTCGAGGGGACAGGAAGTTCTTC.